These 20 T cell receptor beta chains were all obtained from the same sample, sequenced in a study of blood T cell repertoires in COVID-19. Only in-frame clones appear in the TCRdb table, and some are missing; sequencing was by immunoSEQ multiplex PCR. Altogether 80,000 to 130,000 clones are present, about nine tenths being singletons, with the ten largest covering about 0.89%. Sequences were obtained from peripheral blood. The receptors derive from a man between 60 and 75 years old with acute or convalescent COVID-19.

This chain uses TRBV11-2 with TRBJ1-4, with a possible D match to TRBD1 (6 bases). Germline V gene data show CDR1 as SGHAT and CDR2 as FQNNGV. This CDR3 comprises 15 residues. Between the trimmed V and J ends, which lost 3 bases and 8 bases, there was a span of 16 bases. The CDR3 region is CASSFDWGLGEKLFF. In nucleotides, the CDR3 is TGTGCCAGCAGCTTTGATTGGGGGCTCGGGGAAAAACTGTTTTTT.

The chain combines TRBV7-9 with TRBJ2-5; 15 bases align to TRBD2. Germline loops: CDR1 SEHNR, CDR2 FQNEAQ (reference sequence). With V trimmed by 1 base and J by 5 bases, 5 bases remained unmatched. CDR3 length: 17 amino acids. This CDR3 reads CASSLGTSGRAAETQYF. Written as DNA, the CDR3 is TGTGCCAGCAGCTTAGGGACTAGCGGGAGGGCCGCGGAGACCCAGTACTTC.

The chain recombines TRBV7-9 with TRBJ2-1; D is uncertain. CDR3 size: 16 residues. The germline gives CDR1 SEHNR, CDR2 FQNEAQ (reference sequence). The V end was cut by 3 bases, the J end by 1 base, with 13 bases between. Here the CDR3 DNA reads TGTGCCAGCAGCTTCTTACTATCTCCTTCCTACAATGAGCAGTTCTTC. Protein sequence: CASSFLLSPSYNEQFF.

V and J are TRBV19 and TRBJ1-5, with 8 bases matching TRBD1. Per the germline V gene, CDR1 is LNHDA and CDR2 is SQIVND (reference sequence). This CDR3 region has 15 residues. V lost 4 bases, J lost 6 bases, and 8 bases stayed unmatched. This chain's CDR3 is CASSKDRATTQPQHF. The CDR3 nucleotides read TGTGCCAGTAGTAAGGACAGGGCTACAACTCAGCCCCAGCATTTT. Supplemented by reference TRBV19 and TRBJ1-5, the full variable domain reads DGGITQSPKYLFRKEGQNVTLSCEQNLNHDAMYWYRQDPGQGLRLIYYSQIVNDFQKGDIAEGYSVSREKKESFPLTVTSAQKNPTAFYLCASSKDRATTQPQHFGDGTRLSIL.

This sequence joins TRBV2 and TRBJ2-1, with 8 bases matching TRBD2. The CDR3 is made up of 14 amino acids. Unmatched junction bases numbered 9, after V lost 6 bases and J lost 8 bases. Germline CDR1 and CDR2: SNHLY and FYNNEI. In DNA form, the CDR3 reads TGTGCCAGCAGAACCAAAGGACTAGCATATGAGCAGTTCTTC. Its translation is CASRTKGLAYEQFF.

V and J are TRBV2 and TRBJ1-4; D possibly corresponds to TRBD1 (5 bases). The CDR3 is 16 amino acids. CDR1 and CDR2 (germline): SNHLY, FYNNEI. Trimming pared 6 bases from V and 0 bases from J, leaving 14 bases between. DNA for the CDR3: TGTGCCAGCAGGGGCGACAGCCAAGCAACTAATGAAAAACTGTTTTTT. It is translated as CASRGDSQATNEKLFF.

The chain recombines TRBV27 with TRBJ1-6, with D possibly being TRBD1 (5 bases). This CDR3 is 14 amino acids long. Germline values: CDR1 MNHEY, CDR2 SMNVEV (reference sequence). Trimming pared 10 bases from V and 4 bases from J, leaving 14 bases between. CDR3 coding DNA: TGTGCCACCCTCAAAGCAGGGTATAATTCACCCCTCCACTTT. Translated: CATLKAGYNSPLHF.

The CDR3 DNA is TGTGCCAGCAGTTACTCCCCAAGCGGGAGGATAGGCGGCGAGCAGTACTTC. Amino acids: CASSYSPSGRIGGEQYF. V usage is TRBV6-2 or TRBV6-3 and J usage is TRBJ2-7; TRBD2 agrees at 9 bases. With 0 bases clipped from V and 6 bases from J, the junction kept 12 bases outside the gene matches. Germline CDR1 and CDR2: MNHEY and SVGEGT. The CDR3 contains 17 residues.

The J gene is TRBJ1-5, the V gene TRBV6-2 or TRBV6-3; 7 nucleotides line up with TRBD1. J lost 6 bases, V lost 5 bases, and 16 bases had no gene match. Germline CDR1 reads MNHEY; CDR2 reads SVGEGT. The CDR3 loop spans 17 amino acids. The CDR3 DNA sequence: TGTGCCAGCAGTCCCAAAGCCGTCGGGACAGCTATTCAGCCCCAGCATTTT. Its protein is CASSPKAVGTAIQPQHF.

This clone occurred once. The chain has TRBV3-1 (or the pseudogene TRBV3-2) and TRBJ1-2, with 10 bases fitting TRBD1. V was clipped by 2 bases and J by 5 bases; unmatched bases: 5. The CDR3 totals 15 residues. CDR1 and CDR2 (germline): LGHDT, YNNKEL (reference sequence). CDR3 amino acids: CASSQPTGGLYGYTF. The CDR3 nucleotides are TGTGCCAGCAGCCAACCGACAGGGGGCCTTTATGGCTACACCTTC.

V usage is TRBV12-3 or TRBV12-4 and J usage is TRBJ2-3; 7 bases match TRBD2. The CDR3 contains 12 residues. J lost 3 bases, V lost 11 bases, and 5 bases had no gene match. As DNA, the CDR3 is TGTGCCGGGGGGGACGCGACAGATACGCAGTATTTT. This translates into CAGGDATDTQYF.

This clone was recorded only once. The chain is built from TRBV7-9 and TRBJ2-7; unclear D gene. Trimming took off 2 bases at V and 0 bases at J, with 5 bases between the two ends. CDR1 and CDR2 (germline): SEHNR, FQNEAQ (reference sequence). The length of the CDR3 is 13 residues. CDR3 sequence: CASSLLVSYEQYF. DNA for the CDR3: TGTGCCAGCAGCTTATTAGTCTCCTACGAGCAGTACTTC.

The J gene is TRBJ2-1, the V gene TRBV7-9; 10 positions match TRBD2. J was trimmed by 3 bases and V by 5 bases; bases with no gene match: 13. The CDR3 consists of 18 residues. Germline V gene data show CDR1 as SEHNR and CDR2 as FQNEAQ (reference sequence). The CDR3, as DNA: TGTGCCAGCAGCCCCAATCTCGGAGGACTAGCGGACTACAATGAGCAGTTCTTC. Its protein product is CASSPNLGGLADYNEQFF.

The chain recombines TRBV3-1 (or the pseudogene TRBV3-2) with TRBJ1-2; 12 bases line up with TRBD1. Per the germline V gene, CDR1 is LGHDT and CDR2 is YNNKEL (reference sequence). J lost 7 bases, V lost 3 bases, and 3 bases had no gene match. This CDR3 has 14 amino acids. The CDR3 region is CASSHGTGGFGYTF. The CDR3 region has the DNA TGTGCCAGCAGCCACGGGACAGGGGGCTTTGGCTACACCTTC.

This chain connects TRBV2 to TRBJ2-7; no reliable D call. With 3 bases removed from V and 0 bases from J, the gap between germline ends came to 3 bases. The CDR3 extends over 12 amino acids. Germline CDR1 and CDR2: SNHLY and FYNNEI. The CDR3 is CASSDSSYEQYV. CDR3 nucleotides: TGTGCCAGCAGTGACAGCTCCTACGAGCAGTACGTC.

This clone was seen only once. This rearrangement joins TRBV27 to TRBJ1-2, with TRBD1 matching over 10 bases. Germline lookup yields CDR1 MNHEY and CDR2 SMNVEV (reference sequence). CDR3 length equals 14 residues. With V trimmed by 6 bases and J by 8 bases, 9 bases remained unmatched. CDR3 residues: CASRLGTGVTGYTF. In DNA, the CDR3 is TGTGCCAGCAGGTTGGGGACAGGGGTGACGGGCTACACCTTC.

The chain combines TRBV6-2 or TRBV6-3 with TRBJ2-1; 13 bases are a match to TRBD2. Trimming at V came to 2 bases and at J to 7 bases, leaving 11 bases not matched to a gene. The CDR3 has 18 residues. Germline V gene data show CDR1 as MNHEY and CDR2 as SVGEGT. CDR3 nucleotide sequence: TGTGCCAGCAGTTACCTTATAAGACTAGCGGGAGGAACAAATGAGCAGTTCTTC. Translation gives CASSYLIRLAGGTNEQFF.

This sequence joins TRBV28 and TRBJ1-2; tentative D call: TRBD1 (6 bases). Germline values: CDR1 MDHEN, CDR2 SYDVKM. The V and J ends lost 4 bases and 0 bases respectively, with 18 bases between them. The CDR3 contains 17 residues. CDR3 bases: TGTGCCAGCAGTTCAGTGCCTGGGACATCCACTAACTATGGCTACACCTTC. Translation: CASSSVPGTSTNYGYTF.

The gene calls are TRBV11-3 and TRBJ2-2; possibly TRBD2 for D (5 bases). CDR3 length: 15 amino acids. The germline V and J ends were trimmed by 5 bases and 5 bases, with 15 bases remaining between them. CDR1 is SGHNT, CDR2 YENEEA, per germline. The CDR3 is CASSPLGVGTGELFF. For the CDR3, the DNA is TGTGCCAGCAGCCCGCTGGGAGTCGGAACCGGGGAGCTGTTTTTT.

This rearrangement joins TRBV2 to TRBJ2-7, with D unclear. CDR3 length: 13 residues. The V end lost 7 bases, the J end lost 3 bases, and 13 bases lay between the germline ends. The germline V gene has CDR1 SNHLY and CDR2 FYNNEI. The CDR3 protein is CASKPGPIYEQYF. The CDR3 nucleotides read TGTGCCAGCAAACCTGGCCCAATCTACGAGCAGTACTTC.